What follows is one T cell receptor beta chain and its context. This clonotype was detected ten times or more. Its antigen specificity is not known. No qualities accompany the bases; no much larger clone lies one base away. Each patient had bone marrow sampled at the time of active disease. Bone marrow mononuclear cells were isolated by Ficoll-Hypaque density gradient centrifugation. Myeloma plasma cells were removed and CD138-negative cells were collected by negative selection after labeling with CD138 magnetic microbeads on a MACS separator. Purity of the isolated cells was checked by flow cytometry on an Attune NxT using CD138 antibodies. TRIzol reagent was used to extract total RNA, which was then quantified with a NanoDrop spectrophotometer. For each patient, paired RNA-seq and IR-seq were run on the CD138-negative bone marrow sample from that patient. The Immunoverse kit was used to build TCR libraries from roughly 0.4 ug RNA, with molecular barcoded adaptors covering alpha/delta and beta/gamma chains. The same RNA used for transcriptome sequencing was used for TCR library preparation. An Illumina HiSeq 4000 with 2 x 150 cycles was used to sequence the TCR libraries. The original pipeline was this. MiXCR aligned TCR reads to human V, D, J and C references and assembled the aligned reads into CDR3 clonotypes, with quality filtering and error correction included. The tcR package in R was used for analysis of clonotype counts and gene usage diversity. For inspection of raw mapping reads, RNA-seq reads were mapped by STAR aligner version 2.5.3a onto GRCh37 of the human genome. IR-seq fastq files were randomly downsampled with Seqtk 1.3 to test the effect of sequencing depth on detected clonotypes. TCRdb trimmed public reads at Q25 via fastp, called clones via MiXCR and kept in-frame beta chains. Rows are combined by CDR3 protein, so each entry shows the most common genes and DNA. These V and J calls originate from TCRdb's pipeline instead of the authors' own analysis. A total of about 39,000 distinct CDR3 sequences appear in this sample, more than 13% of them only once. Of the sample, 5.5% to 8% is held by the ten largest clones.

Taken from the germline V gene, the CDR1 and CDR2 loops are SNHLY and FYNNEI. Spanning cysteine to phenylalanine, the CDR3 consists of 16 amino acids. This entry keeps only the CDR3 DNA: 48 bases, framed from base 1. V ends up 6 bases short and J 4 bases short, with an unmatched junction base count of 11. This sample stems from a study of read filtering for tumor transcriptome and immune sequencing (dated by TCRdb to about 2020). Looking at the study overall: The cohort consisted of approximately 16 male and 14 female patients, with a mean age of about 66 years and an age range of about 47 to 85. By revised international staging, eight or nine patients were R-ISS I, some 16 were R-ISS II and over 5 were R-ISS III. After DNase treatment, whole-transcriptome libraries were prepared with the TruSeq RNA Access Library Prep Kit. Per sample, about 3.5 to 10.27 million TCR-region mapped reads were obtained with IR-seq, compared with only 85 to 1273 with RNA-seq. TCR repertoires obtained by targeted immune repertoire sequencing and by bulk whole-transcriptome sequencing performed on the same bone marrow samples were compared. One of the main goals was to work out a read-filtering strategy for immune repertoire data, in particular whether clonotypes backed by only a single read should be removed. Study-wide conclusions, independent of this receptor: When single-read clonotypes were removed, the proportions of shared clonotypes in IR-seq and RNA-seq correlated more strongly. Compared with RNA-seq, IR-seq captured clonotypes at much greater depth and more reliably, and a smaller IR-seq throughput was enough to identify most of the shared clonotypes. In IR-seq, single-read clonotypes were about 81.9% of clonotypes but about 3.5% of total reads; in RNA-seq they were 60% to 75% of clonotypes and 35% to 45% of reads. The sorted CD138-negative fraction was not purified T cells but a mixed bone marrow immune population.

This receptor chain uses TRBV2 and TRBJ2-3, and 9 bases in between align with TRBD1. This receptor was taken from a donor at least 40 years old with multiple myeloma. The sample was a population of CD138-negative cells sorted from bone marrow. Per the publication, the cell subset or site label means: bone marrow mononuclear cells depleted of CD138+ plasma/myeloma cells by negative magnetic selection. Here the CDR3 is given as CASRDLTGGRPDTQYF. The DNA sequence follows: TGTGCCAGCAGGGACTTGACAGGGGGGCGGCCAGATACGCAGTATTTT.